Below are 27 T cell receptor beta chains sequenced from a single sample in a study of blood T cell repertoires in COVID-19. Sequencing was performed with immunoSEQ multiplex PCR; in TCRdb, only in-frame clones are kept and a portion is missing. The sample records under 30,000 clones, approximately 94% being singletons. Sequences were obtained from peripheral blood. The receptor source for this set is a human donor with active COVID-19. The donor label of this sample is uncertain.

The V and J genes are TRBV28 and TRBJ2-7; 10 positions agree with TRBD2. The V segment lost 5 bases and the J segment 1 base; nucleotides outside the gene matches: 8. Looked up from germline, CDR1 is MDHEN and CDR2 is SYDVKM. There are 16 residues in the CDR3. The CDR3 coding sequence is TGTGCCAGCAGTCCTGAAGGACTAGCGGCTTCCTACGAGCAGTACTTC. Translated: CASSPEGLAASYEQYF. The whole variable domain, filled in from reference TRBV28 and TRBJ2-7, reads DVKVTQSSRYLVKRTGEKVFLECVQDMDHENMFWYRQDPGLGLRLIYFSYDVKMKEKGDIPEGYSVSREKKERFSLILESASTNQTSMYLCASSPEGLAASYEQYFGPGTRLTVT.

The chain uses TRBV27 and TRBJ2-7; TRBD2 is a possible D gene (6 bases). CDR3 length: 15 amino acids. Trimming stripped 2 bases from V and 0 bases from J, with 11 bases between. Germline CDR1 is MNHEY and CDR2 is SMNVEV (reference sequence). The CDR3 nucleotides read TGTGCCAGCAGTTTAAAGCGCGGGACCTCCTACGAGCAGTACTTC. This sequence encodes CASSLKRGTSYEQYF.

The chain employs TRBV7-2 and TRBJ1-3; the D gene is possibly TRBD1 (6 bases). Trimming removed 0 bases at V and 4 bases at J, with 13 bases between. The germline gives CDR1 SGHTA, CDR2 FQGNSA. The CDR3 totals 16 residues. The chain's CDR3 is CASSLAGAYTGNTIYF. DNA for the CDR3: TGTGCCAGCAGCTTAGCGGGGGCTTATACCGGAAACACCATATATTTT.

The V gene is TRBV7-2, the J gene TRBJ2-7; D perhaps matches TRBD1 (6 bases). Germline CDR1 SGHTA, CDR2 FQGNSA. The V gene lost 3 bases and the J gene lost 6 bases, with 12 bases spanning the gap. The CDR3 loop spans 13 amino acids. This CDR3 reads CASSFGGQAEQYF. CDR3 sequence (DNA): TGTGCCAGCAGCTTTGGGGGACAAGCCGAGCAGTACTTC.

CDR3: CASSQDVGGTGNTIYF. CDR3 coding DNA: TGTGCCAGCAGCCAAGATGTGGGAGGGACTGGAAACACCATATATTTT. The V call is TRBV3-1 (or the pseudogene TRBV3-2), the J call TRBJ1-3; no reliable D call. In germline, CDR1 is LGHDT, CDR2 YNNKEL (reference sequence). The V and J ends lost 0 bases and 2 bases respectively, with 11 bases between them. The CDR3 has 16 amino acids.

The chain uses TRBV6-2 or TRBV6-3 and TRBJ1-1; 7 nucleotides line up with TRBD1. J was trimmed by 3 bases and V by 5 bases; bases with no gene match: 9. Germline CDR1 reads MNHEY; CDR2 reads SVGEGT. This CDR3 has 15 amino acids. CDR3 coding DNA: TGTGCCAGCAGTAAATCCCACAGGGGCGACACTGAAGCTTTCTTT. This gives the protein CASSKSHRGDTEAFF.

The V call is TRBV7-9, the J call TRBJ2-3, with TRBD2 identical over 13 bases. Germline V CDR1 and CDR2: SEHNR, FQNEAQ (reference sequence). The CDR3 covers 16 residues. Trimming removed 5 bases from V and 3 bases from J; junction bases left unmatched: 5. The DNA of the CDR3 is TGTGCCAGCAGCCCACGGACTAGCGGGGGAACAGATACGCAGTATTTT. It yields the protein CASSPRTSGGTDTQYF. Complete variable domain (other parts from reference TRBV7-9 and TRBJ2-3): DTGVSQNPRHKITKRGQNVTFRCDPISEHNRLYWYRQTLGQGPEFLTYFQNEAQLEKSRLLSDRFSAERPKGSFSTLEIQRTEQGDSAMYLCASSPRTSGGTDTQYFGPGTRLTVL.

The chain joins TRBV5-1 to TRBJ2-7; 8 nucleotides line up with TRBD2. Germline loops: CDR1 SGHRS, CDR2 YFSETQ. Trimming at V came to 4 bases and at J to 7 bases, leaving 16 bases not matched to a gene. The CDR3 consists of 16 residues. The CDR3 nucleotides are TGCGCCAGCAGCCCCCAGGGAGCGGGAGTACTCGGGGAGCAGTACTTC. Translating it yields CASSPQGAGVLGEQYF.

The chain is built from TRBV30 and TRBJ1-5; D call uncertain. V was shortened by 3 bases and J by 0 bases, with 9 bases between the two germline ends. Germline CDR1 GTSNPN, CDR2 SVGIG (reference sequence). The CDR3 covers 14 residues. The CDR3: CAWSAENSNQPQHF. In DNA, the CDR3 is TGTGCCTGGAGCGCGGAGAATAGCAATCAGCCCCAGCATTTT.

The CDR3 is CASSLRQAPNSPLHF. In DNA, the CDR3 is TGTGCCAGCAGCTTGAGACAGGCCCCTAATTCACCCCTCCACTTT. The V gene is TRBV5-6, the J gene TRBJ1-6; D possibly corresponds to TRBD1 (6 bases). CDR1 and CDR2 from the germline V gene are SGHDT and YYEEEE. CDR3 length equals 15 residues. The V end was cut by 1 base, the J end by 6 bases, with 11 bases between.

This chain uses TRBV5-4 with TRBJ2-6; 12 nucleotides agree with TRBD2. CDR1 is SGHNT and CDR2 is YYREEE in the germline V gene (reference sequence). The CDR3 runs 16 residues. The J segment lost 2 bases and the V segment lost 3 bases, leaving 0 bases of the junction unmatched. In DNA, the CDR3 is TGTGCCAGCAGCTGGACTAGCGGGACTGGGGCCAACGTCCTGACTTTC. It encodes CASSWTSGTGANVLTF.

The chain joins TRBV9 to TRBJ2-2; tentative D call: TRBD2 (5 bases). Trimming removed 4 bases from V and 3 bases from J, with 7 bases in between. Per germline, CDR1 SGDLS and CDR2 YYNGEE. This CDR3 region has 13 residues. CDR3 protein: CASSPGYTGELFF. The CDR3 nucleotides are TGTGCCAGCAGCCCGGGGTACACCGGGGAGCTGTTTTTT.

This clone was seen only once. The chain is built from TRBV30 and TRBJ2-5; 9 bases are shared with TRBD2. This CDR3 is 12 amino acids long. The ends lost 5 bases at V and 7 bases at J; junction bases unmatched: 5. Per the germline V gene, CDR1 is GTSNPN and CDR2 is SVGIG (reference sequence). DNA for the CDR3: TGTGCCTGGGGGACTAGCCGGACGACCCAGTACTTC. Translating it yields CAWGTSRTTQYF.

This chain joins TRBV10-2 and TRBJ2-1, with TRBD2 matching over 11 bases. The germline gives CDR1 WSHSY, CDR2 SAAADI. This CDR3 region has 16 residues. With 10 bases clipped from V and 4 bases from J, the junction kept 12 bases outside the gene matches. Here the CDR3 reads CAILAGETDYYNEQFF. CDR3 nucleotide sequence: TGCGCCATACTAGCGGGGGAAACGGACTATTACAATGAGCAGTTCTTC.

The J gene is TRBJ1-4, the V gene TRBV27; 7 nucleotides line up with TRBD1. Germline CDR1 reads MNHEY; CDR2 reads SMNVEV (reference sequence). There are 17 residues in the CDR3. Unmatched junction bases numbered 10, after V lost 6 bases and J lost 0 bases. Here the CDR3 reads CASRRLGQHATNEKLFF. The CDR3 coding sequence is TGTGCCAGCAGACGCCTGGGACAGCATGCAACTAATGAAAAACTGTTTTTT.

The genes are TRBV12-3 or TRBV12-4 and TRBJ2-5; D unclear. Deletions cut 3 bases from V and 2 bases from J, with 7 bases between. This CDR3 is 13 amino acids long. The CDR3 loop is CASSFGRQETQYF. CDR3 nucleotide sequence: TGTGCCAGCAGTTTCGGTAGACAAGAGACCCAGTACTTC.

Written as DNA, the CDR3 is TGTGCCAGCAGCCAAGCCAGCGGGCTTTCCACAGATACGCAGTATTTT. The encoded protein is CASSQASGLSTDTQYF. The rearrangement uses TRBV14 and TRBJ2-3, with a weak D call TRBD2 (6 bases). Germline loops: CDR1 SGHDN, CDR2 FVKESK. The V end was cut by 1 base, the J end by 2 bases, with 13 bases between. CDR3 length: 16 residues.

The V gene is TRBV6-2 or TRBV6-3, the J gene TRBJ1-2, with 7 bases matching TRBD1. The CDR3 is 13 amino acids. The germline CDR1 and CDR2 sequences are MNHEY and SVGEGT. After removal of 8 bases from V and 4 bases from J, the junction contained 7 bases not matched to a gene. Written as DNA, the CDR3 is TGTGCCAGCCGCCCGACAGGGTCCTATGGCTACACCTTC. Translating gives CASRPTGSYGYTF.

This chain links TRBV25-1 with TRBJ2-3, with D hard to call. This CDR3 has 16 amino acids. V was pared by 3 bases and J by 0 bases, with 13 bases between. In germline, CDR1 is MGHDK, CDR2 SYGVNS. This CDR3 is CASSDWQQTSTDTQYF. In DNA form, the CDR3 reads TGTGCCAGCAGTGATTGGCAACAGACCAGCACAGATACGCAGTATTTT.

V usage is TRBV7-9 and J usage is TRBJ1-2; TRBD1 might be the D (6 bases). Per germline, CDR1 SEHNR and CDR2 FQNEAQ (reference sequence). The CDR3 has 14 residues. The V and J ends lost 1 base and 8 bases respectively, with 14 bases between them. CDR3 amino acids: CASSLETGGGGYTF. In DNA, the CDR3 is TGTGCCAGCAGCTTAGAGACAGGAGGTGGCGGCTACACCTTC.

The chain joins TRBV7-9 to TRBJ2-1; 7 bases match TRBD2. The V gene end was trimmed by 5 bases and the J gene end by 0 bases; junction bases not matched to a gene: 10. CDR3 length: 17 residues. Germline V gives CDR1 SEHNR, CDR2 FQNEAQ (reference sequence). The CDR3 region has the DNA TGTGCCAGCAGCAAAAGCGGGGTTACCTTCTCCTACAATGAGCAGTTCTTC. This encodes CASSKSGVTFSYNEQFF.

The chain uses TRBV24-1 and TRBJ1-3; the match to TRBD1 covers 7 bases. The germline V gene encodes CDR1 KGHDR and CDR2 SFDVKD. V trimming: 3 bases; J trimming: 5 bases; junction bases outside the gene matches: 6. The CDR3 extends over 15 amino acids. The CDR3: CATSDPDRARNTIYF. The CDR3 DNA follows: TGTGCCACCAGTGATCCCGACAGGGCTAGAAACACCATATATTTT.

V gene TRBV7-8 combines with J gene TRBJ2-1; 8 bases match TRBD2. Germline CDR1 SGHVS, CDR2 FQNEAQ. The CDR3 is made up of 15 amino acids. The V gene end was trimmed by 4 bases and the J gene end by 15 bases; junction bases not matched to a gene: 17. CDR3 region: CASSSQPGLGNPRFF. CDR3 DNA: TGTGCCAGCAGCTCACAACCGGGACTAGGGAACCCTCGGTTCTTC.

This rearrangement joins TRBV30 to TRBJ1-2; weak D call: TRBD1 (5 bases). The CDR3 runs to 13 residues. Deletions cut 2 bases from V and 7 bases from J, with 14 bases between. The germline V gene encodes CDR1 GTSNPN and CDR2 SVGIG (reference sequence). CDR3 protein: CAWSSPGGGGYTF. The DNA of the CDR3 is TGTGCCTGGAGTTCTCCGGGGGGGGGTGGCTACACCTTC.

The chain joins TRBV7-2 to TRBJ1-4; weak D call: TRBD1 (6 bases). Germline V gene data show CDR1 as SGHTA and CDR2 as FQGNSA. The CDR3 consists of 13 residues. The V and J ends lost 5 bases and 8 bases respectively, with 12 bases between them. The chain's CDR3 is CASSPRGWEKLFF. The CDR3 region has the DNA TGTGCCAGCAGCCCCAGGGGCTGGGAAAAACTGTTTTTT.

The CDR3 is CASSFRPGKNSNQPQHF. CDR3 nucleotide sequence: TGTGCCAGCAGCTTCCGCCCCGGGAAAAATAGCAATCAGCCCCAGCATTTT. The J gene is TRBJ1-5, the V gene TRBV7-9; D not resolved. This CDR3 is built from 17 residues. CDR1 and CDR2 from the germline V gene are SEHNR and FQNEAQ (reference sequence). V shed 3 bases and J shed 0 bases, with 15 bases lying between them.

The chain combines TRBV10-3 with TRBJ1-5; weak D call: TRBD1 (5 bases). CDR3 size: 13 residues. Germline assignment: CDR1 ENHRY and CDR2 SYGVKD. The V end was cut by 4 bases, the J end by 3 bases, with 7 bases between. This chain's CDR3 is CAISAGNNQPQHF. For the CDR3, the DNA is TGTGCCATCAGTGCAGGGAACAATCAGCCCCAGCATTTT.